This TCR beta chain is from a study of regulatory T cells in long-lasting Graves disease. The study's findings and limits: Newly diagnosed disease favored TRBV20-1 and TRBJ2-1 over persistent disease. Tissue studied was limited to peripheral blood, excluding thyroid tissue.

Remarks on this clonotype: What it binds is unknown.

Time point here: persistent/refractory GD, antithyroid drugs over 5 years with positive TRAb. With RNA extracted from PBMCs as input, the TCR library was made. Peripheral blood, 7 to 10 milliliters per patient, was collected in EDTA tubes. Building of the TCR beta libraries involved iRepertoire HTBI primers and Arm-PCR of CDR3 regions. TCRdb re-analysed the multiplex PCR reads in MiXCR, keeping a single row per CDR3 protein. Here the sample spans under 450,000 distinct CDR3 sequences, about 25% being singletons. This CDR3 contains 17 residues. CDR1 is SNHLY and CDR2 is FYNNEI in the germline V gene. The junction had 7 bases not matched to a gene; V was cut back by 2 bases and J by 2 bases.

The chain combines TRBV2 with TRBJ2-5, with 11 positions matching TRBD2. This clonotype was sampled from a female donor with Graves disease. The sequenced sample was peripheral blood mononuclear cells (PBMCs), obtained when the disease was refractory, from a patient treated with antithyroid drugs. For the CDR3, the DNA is TGTGCCAGCAGTGAACTATCCGGGACTAGCGGACAAGAGACCCAGTACTTC. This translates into CASSELSGTSGQETQYF.